This TCR beta chain was captured by sequencing in a study of blood T cells in healthy people across ages. The authors ran a second PCR of 7 to 11 cycles using a sample-barcoded 5' primer and a J-beta primer mix. One entry per CDR3 protein, called by TCRdb with MiXCR from the 5' RACE reads. The sample carries around 970,000 distinct CDR3 sequences, 51% recorded once. CDR1 is SEHNR and CDR2 is FQNEAQ in the germline V gene (reference sequence). The germline V and J ends were trimmed by 8 bases and 4 bases, with 14 bases remaining between them. CDR3 size: 13 residues. A note on this clonotype: Its antigen is undetermined.

The donors, aged 6 to 90, were healthy Caucasians from Russia. Every donor gave approximately 10 milliliters of peripheral blood. Extracted total RNA amounted to at least 5.5 micrograms for each sample. Whole-study findings and limits: Diversity of TCR beta per million T cells declined in a roughly linear way with age.

The chain couples TRBV7-9 to TRBJ2-5, with D possibly being TRBD2 (7 bases). The sequenced sample consisted of blood. This clonotype was sampled from a woman in her sixties or seventies in good health. The CDR3 region has the DNA TGTGCCAGCGGGGGCTGGGAGGGAGAGACCCAGTACTTC. Encoded protein: CASGGWEGETQYF.